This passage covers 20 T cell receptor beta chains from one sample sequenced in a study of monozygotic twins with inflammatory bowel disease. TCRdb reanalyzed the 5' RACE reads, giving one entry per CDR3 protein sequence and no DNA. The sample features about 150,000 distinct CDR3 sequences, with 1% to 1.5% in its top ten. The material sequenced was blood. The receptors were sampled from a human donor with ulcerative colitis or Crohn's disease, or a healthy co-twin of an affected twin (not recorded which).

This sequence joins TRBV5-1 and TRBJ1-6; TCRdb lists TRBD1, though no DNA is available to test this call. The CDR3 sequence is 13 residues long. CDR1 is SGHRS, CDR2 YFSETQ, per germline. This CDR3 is CASSFTGNSPLHF.

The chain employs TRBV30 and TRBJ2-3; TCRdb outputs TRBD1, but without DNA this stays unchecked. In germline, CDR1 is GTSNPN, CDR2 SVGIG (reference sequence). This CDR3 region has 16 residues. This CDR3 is CAWSVYQGVYTDTQYF.

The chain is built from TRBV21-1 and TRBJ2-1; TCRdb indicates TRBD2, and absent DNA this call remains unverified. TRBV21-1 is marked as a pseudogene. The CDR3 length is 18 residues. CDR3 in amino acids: CASSNVPGLAGVDNEQFF.

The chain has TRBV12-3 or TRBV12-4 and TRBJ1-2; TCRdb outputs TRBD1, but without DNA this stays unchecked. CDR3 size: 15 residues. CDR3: CASSPQGGAIYGYTF.

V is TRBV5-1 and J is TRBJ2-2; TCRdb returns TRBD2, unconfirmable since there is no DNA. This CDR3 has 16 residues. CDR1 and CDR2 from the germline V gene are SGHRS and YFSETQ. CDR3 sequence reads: CASRDSSGSLDAELFF. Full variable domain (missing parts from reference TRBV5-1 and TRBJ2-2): KAGVTQTPRYLIKTRGQQVTLSCSPISGHRSVSWYQQTPGQGLQFLFEYFSETQRNKGNFPGRFSGRQFSNSRSEMNVSTLELGDSALYLCASRDSSGSLDAELFFGEGSRLTVL.

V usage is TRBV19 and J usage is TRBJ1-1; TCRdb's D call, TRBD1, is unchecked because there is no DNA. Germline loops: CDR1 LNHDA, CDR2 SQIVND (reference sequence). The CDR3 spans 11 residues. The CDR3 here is CASTGEIEAFF.

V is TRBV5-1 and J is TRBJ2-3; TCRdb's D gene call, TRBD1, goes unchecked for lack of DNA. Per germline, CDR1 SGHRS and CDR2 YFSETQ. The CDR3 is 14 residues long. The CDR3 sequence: CAGREGASPDTQYF.

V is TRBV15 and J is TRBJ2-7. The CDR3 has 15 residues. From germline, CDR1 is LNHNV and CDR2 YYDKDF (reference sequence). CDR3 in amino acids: CATSRDLGTTYEQYF.

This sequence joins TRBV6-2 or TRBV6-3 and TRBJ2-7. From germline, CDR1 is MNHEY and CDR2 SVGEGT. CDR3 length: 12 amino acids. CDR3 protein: CASSYRAYEQYF.

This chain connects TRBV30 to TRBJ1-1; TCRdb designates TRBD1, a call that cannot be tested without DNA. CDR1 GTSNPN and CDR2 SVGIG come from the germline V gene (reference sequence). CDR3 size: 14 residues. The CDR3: CAWRTGTAYSEAFF. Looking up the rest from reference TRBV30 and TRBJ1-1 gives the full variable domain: SQTIHQWPATLVQPVGSPLSLECTVEGTSNPNLYWYRQAAGRGLQLLFYSVGIGQISSEVPQNLSASRPQDRQFILSSKKLLLSDSGFYLCAWRTGTAYSEAFFGQGTRLTVV.

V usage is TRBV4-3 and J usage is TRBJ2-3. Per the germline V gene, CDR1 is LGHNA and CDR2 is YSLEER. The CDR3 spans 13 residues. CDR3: CASRGLAADTQYF.

The CDR3 here is CASSLVPGPDTQYF. V and J are TRBV7-2 and TRBJ2-3; TCRdb's D call of TRBD1 is untestable without DNA. Per the germline V gene, CDR1 is SGHTA and CDR2 is FQGNSA. This CDR3 is built from 14 residues.

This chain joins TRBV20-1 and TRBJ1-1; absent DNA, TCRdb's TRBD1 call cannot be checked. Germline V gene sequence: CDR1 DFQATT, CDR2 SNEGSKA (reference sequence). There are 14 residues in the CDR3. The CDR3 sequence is CSANPTGWGTEAFF.

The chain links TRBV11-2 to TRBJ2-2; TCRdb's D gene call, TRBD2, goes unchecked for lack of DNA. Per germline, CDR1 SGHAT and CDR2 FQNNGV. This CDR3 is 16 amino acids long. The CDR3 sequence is CASSLNRGSGTGELFF.

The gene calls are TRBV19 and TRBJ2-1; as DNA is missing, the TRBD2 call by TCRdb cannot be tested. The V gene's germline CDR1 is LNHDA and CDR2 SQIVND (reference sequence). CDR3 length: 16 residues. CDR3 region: CASSIRVSGWFNEQFF.

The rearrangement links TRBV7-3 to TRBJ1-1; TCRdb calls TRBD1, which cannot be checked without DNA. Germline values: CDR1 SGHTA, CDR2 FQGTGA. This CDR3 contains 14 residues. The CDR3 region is CASSWGLGTTEAFF.

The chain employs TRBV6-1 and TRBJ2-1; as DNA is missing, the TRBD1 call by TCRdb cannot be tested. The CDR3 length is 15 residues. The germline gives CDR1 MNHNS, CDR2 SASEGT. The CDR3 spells CASRRLRDRDNEQFF.

This CDR3 is CASSEGHSGNTIYF. The chain combines TRBV25-1 with TRBJ1-3. Germline lookup yields CDR1 MGHDK and CDR2 SYGVNS. CDR3 length equals 14 residues.

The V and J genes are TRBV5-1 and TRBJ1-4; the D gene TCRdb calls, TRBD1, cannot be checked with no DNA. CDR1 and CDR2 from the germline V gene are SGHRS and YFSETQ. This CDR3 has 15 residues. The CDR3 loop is CASSNRTGRGEKLFF.

The CDR3 here is CSAYRGAGELFF. The chain recombines TRBV20-1 with TRBJ2-2; TCRdb returns TRBD1, unconfirmable since there is no DNA. The CDR3 spans 12 residues. Germline CDR1 reads DFQATT; CDR2 reads SNEGSKA (reference sequence).